The 26 T cell receptor beta chains reported below all come from one sample, sequenced in a study of control samples from healthy donors and cancer patients. TCRdb's table, derived via immunoSEQ multiplex PCR, lists solely in-frame clones and lacks some. The data hold around 250,000 clones, with roughly 80% observed a single time. Sequencing was performed on PBMCs. These receptors were collected from a woman aged 55-69 years with lung cancer.

The CDR3 protein is CAWSVTASATSTDTQYF. CDR3 coding DNA: TGTGCCTGGAGTGTAACCGCCAGCGCAACTAGCACAGATACGCAGTATTTT. V gene TRBV30 combines with J gene TRBJ2-3; D unclear. CDR3 size: 17 residues. Germline V gene data show CDR1 as GTSNPN and CDR2 as SVGIG (reference sequence). V was shortened by 0 bases and J by 0 bases, with 16 bases between the two germline ends.

This clone appeared a few times. The gene calls are TRBV11-2 and TRBJ1-1; no firm D call. CDR1 is SGHAT, CDR2 FQNNGV, per germline. CDR3 length: 16 amino acids. V dropped 3 bases and J dropped 5 bases, with 19 bases sitting between them. The CDR3 is CASSLGLGGIGTEAFF. For the CDR3, the DNA is TGTGCCAGCAGCTTGGGCTTAGGTGGGATCGGGACTGAAGCTTTCTTT.

The sample holds a few counts of this clone. The V call is TRBV19, the J call TRBJ1-6; tentative D call: TRBD1 (5 bases). Germline-derived CDR1 and CDR2 are LNHDA and SQIVND (reference sequence). This CDR3 contains 16 residues. Trimming shortened V by 5 bases and J by 7 bases, and 18 bases separated the two germline ends. CDR3 nucleotide sequence: TGTGCCAGTAGTCATCCAGGGTGGCTTGGAAATTCACCCCTCCACTTT. Translated: CASSHPGWLGNSPLHF.

The chain has TRBV28 and TRBJ1-6, with D maybe TRBD1 (6 bases). The V gene lost 5 bases and the J gene lost 7 bases, with 15 bases spanning the gap. This CDR3 region has 15 residues. Germline loops: CDR1 MDHEN, CDR2 SYDVKM. CDR3 nucleotides: TGTGCCAGCAGTCTGGAGGGGGGACGGAATTCACCCCTCCACTTT. Translated: CASSLEGGRNSPLHF.

The chain employs TRBV6-5 and TRBJ2-7; D uncertain. V lost 10 bases and J 4 bases, leaving 11 bases between the germline ends. Germline CDR1 MNHEY, CDR2 SVGAGI. This CDR3 comprises 11 residues. As DNA, the CDR3 is TGTGCCACCAGATGGCGATACGAGCAGTACTTC. Protein sequence: CATRWRYEQYF.

J is TRBJ2-3 and V is TRBV7-8; D not resolved. Trimming removed 5 bases from V and 0 bases from J, with 9 bases in between. The V gene's germline CDR1 is SGHVS and CDR2 FQNEAQ. This CDR3 is 14 amino acids long. CDR3 coding DNA: TGTGCCAGCAGCCGTCGGTCTAGCACAGATACGCAGTATTTT. This translates into CASSRRSSTDTQYF.

V gene TRBV18 combines with J gene TRBJ2-7, with a tentative D call TRBD2 (5 bases). Germline V gene data show CDR1 as KGHSH and CDR2 as LQKENI. This CDR3 is built from 13 residues. V shed 3 bases and J shed 2 bases, with 8 bases lying between them. The CDR3 here is CASSPGSTYEQYF. The DNA for the CDR3 is TGTGCCAGCTCACCGGGGAGTACCTACGAGCAGTACTTC.

The V call is TRBV5-1, the J call TRBJ2-2, with TRBD1 as a possible D gene (5 bases). Trimming took off 1 base at V and 3 bases at J, with 10 bases between the two ends. CDR3 length: 15 residues. The germline V gene encodes CDR1 SGHRS and CDR2 YFSETQ. CDR3 sequence reads: CASSLLDSHTGELFF. For the CDR3, the DNA is TGCGCCAGCAGCTTGCTCGACAGCCACACCGGGGAGCTGTTTTTT.

The chain uses TRBV6-5 and TRBJ1-4; no clear D gene. V was trimmed by 0 bases and J by 2 bases, leaving 10 bases between them. Germline values: CDR1 MNHEY, CDR2 SVGAGI. The CDR3 consists of 16 residues. This CDR3 is CASSYSWAVTNEKLFF. CDR3 sequence (DNA): TGTGCCAGCAGTTACTCTTGGGCAGTCACTAATGAAAAACTGTTTTTT.

The V call is TRBV30, the J call TRBJ1-5; D not resolved. V was clipped by 1 base and J by 3 bases, with 7 bases between them. The CDR3 is 13 amino acids. CDR1 GTSNPN and CDR2 SVGIG come from the germline V gene (reference sequence). The CDR3 reads CAWSGGTNQPQHF. The CDR3 nucleotides read TGTGCCTGGAGTGGGGGTACCAATCAGCCCCAGCATTTT.

The rearrangement joins TRBV6-5 to TRBJ1-1, with D unresolved. CDR3 size: 14 residues. V shed 6 bases and J shed 0 bases, with 11 bases lying between them. Germline V CDR1 and CDR2: MNHEY, SVGAGI. CDR3 nucleotide sequence: TGTGCCAGCAGGTTACAGTACATGAACACTGAAGCTTTCTTT. It yields the protein CASRLQYMNTEAFF.

The chain employs TRBV25-1 and TRBJ1-1; unclear D gene. Germline-derived CDR1 and CDR2 are MGHDK and SYGVNS. Deletions cut 5 bases from V and 5 bases from J, with 15 bases between. This CDR3 spans 14 amino acids. The CDR3 nucleotides read TGTGCCAGCAGTTTGAAAGGTGTCAGTACTGAAGCTTTCTTT. Its translation is CASSLKGVSTEAFF.

This chain links TRBV7-9 with TRBJ2-7; D is perhaps TRBD2 (6 bases). CDR3 length: 14 amino acids. Per the germline V gene, CDR1 is SEHNR and CDR2 is FQNEAQ (reference sequence). Trimming stripped 5 bases from V and 1 base from J, with 12 bases between. The CDR3 region has the DNA TGTGCCAGCAGCCTCGATGGGACTTCCTACGAGCAGTACTTC. Protein: CASSLDGTSYEQYF.

The chain has TRBV5-1 and TRBJ2-7; TRBD1 matches at 10 bases. The germline CDR1 and CDR2 sequences are SGHRS and YFSETQ. V shed 7 bases and J 6 bases; nucleotides not matched to a gene: 13. The CDR3 runs to 15 residues. The DNA for the CDR3 is TGCGCCAGCGGAGATCCGGGACAGGGGCCTCTCGAGCAGTACTTC. Its translation: CASGDPGQGPLEQYF.

CDR3 DNA sequence: TGTGCCAGTAGTGCCCTTGGGAGGGGGAGGGAGACCCAGTACTTC. It codes for CASSALGRGRETQYF. The rearrangement links TRBV19 to TRBJ2-5; TRBD2 might be the D (7 bases). The CDR3 runs 15 residues. Germline lookup yields CDR1 LNHDA and CDR2 SQIVND (reference sequence). The V gene lost 5 bases and the J gene lost 5 bases, with 18 bases spanning the gap.

This clone was seen a handful of times. The chain carries TRBV2 and TRBJ1-6, with TRBD1 as a possible D gene (6 bases). The CDR3 totals 16 residues. V dropped 8 bases and J dropped 4 bases, with 18 bases sitting between them. Germline assignment: CDR1 SNHLY and CDR2 FYNNEI. CDR3 amino acids: CASSSRGGGYNSPLHF. The CDR3 coding sequence is TGTGCCAGCTCATCTCGGGGAGGGGGTTATAATTCACCCCTCCACTTT.

Remarks on this clone: Other DNA variants within this sample encode the same CDR3. The CDR3 DNA follows: TGCGCCAGCAGTGATGCGGGTCGTGGGGAGACCCAGTACTTC. It codes for CASSDAGRGETQYF. The rearrangement links TRBV10-1 to TRBJ2-5, with D possibly matching TRBD2 (5 bases). Per germline, CDR1 WNHNN and CDR2 SYGVQD (reference sequence). V lost 3 bases and J 5 bases, leaving 13 bases between the germline ends. The CDR3 length is 14 residues.

The gene calls are TRBV5-4 and TRBJ2-2; tentative D call: TRBD1 (6 bases). The CDR3 length is 16 residues. The V end lost 4 bases, the J end lost 2 bases, and 15 bases lay between the germline ends. Looked up from germline, CDR1 is SGHNT and CDR2 is YYREEE (reference sequence). CDR3 nucleotides: TGTGCCAGCAGCCCGGTCGCAGGGGACAACACCGGGGAGCTGTTTTTT. Amino acid sequence: CASSPVAGDNTGELFF.

The V gene is TRBV5-1, the J gene TRBJ2-1, with 13 bases aligning to TRBD2. Trimming cost V 3 bases and J 8 bases; bases outside gene matches: 8. The CDR3 is 16 residues long. Germline values: CDR1 SGHRS, CDR2 YFSETQ. The CDR3 reads CASSSAGTSGVHEQFF. The CDR3 nucleotides read TGCGCCAGCAGCTCGGCCGGGACTAGCGGGGTCCATGAGCAGTTCTTC.

The V and J genes are TRBV6-1 and TRBJ2-7; 9 bases agree with TRBD1. Trimming removed 3 bases from V and 5 bases from J; junction bases left unmatched: 8. The CDR3 is 15 amino acids. The germline CDR1 and CDR2 sequences are MNHNS and SASEGT. In DNA form, the CDR3 reads TGTGCCAGCAGTGAGAAACAGGGGGCTCGTGACGAGCAGTACTTC. Protein sequence: CASSEKQGARDEQYF.

This chain links TRBV6-1 with TRBJ2-3, with a weak D call TRBD1 (6 bases). Per germline, CDR1 MNHNS and CDR2 SASEGT. The CDR3 loop spans 14 amino acids. The germline V and J ends were trimmed by 2 bases and 5 bases, with 11 bases remaining between them. CDR3 region: CASSELGGRDTQYF. Written as DNA, the CDR3 is TGTGCCAGCAGTGAATTAGGGGGAAGAGATACGCAGTATTTT.

CDR3 protein: CASSQEDGDRGPYEQYF. As DNA, the CDR3 is TGCGCCAGCAGTCAAGAGGACGGGGACAGGGGGCCATACGAGCAGTACTTC. The gene calls are TRBV23-1 and TRBJ2-7, with 12 nucleotides matching TRBD1. TRBV23-1 has ORF status, its function being uncertain. Trimming removed 2 bases from V and 4 bases from J; junction bases left unmatched: 9. This CDR3 comprises 17 residues.

The V and J genes are TRBV28 and TRBJ2-1, with D hard to call. The V gene's germline CDR1 is MDHEN and CDR2 SYDVKM. V gave up 5 bases and J gave up 4 bases, with 12 bases separating them. CDR3 length: 14 amino acids. The CDR3: CASSPTQLYNEQFF. The DNA for the CDR3 is TGTGCCAGCAGTCCGACACAACTATACAATGAGCAGTTCTTC.

This chain links TRBV5-6 with TRBJ1-2; D is uncertain. CDR1 is SGHDT, CDR2 YYEEEE, per germline. The CDR3 loop spans 14 amino acids. The ends were cut back, 4 bases at V and 4 bases at J, with 14 bases in the middle. CDR3 sequence reads: CASSLSNTFYGYTF. The CDR3 nucleotides read TGTGCCAGCAGCCTAAGCAATACCTTCTATGGCTACACCTTC. The full variable domain, in which reference TRBV5-6 and TRBJ1-2 provide the parts outside the CDR3, is DAGVTQSPTHLIKTRGQQVTLRCSPKSGHDTVSWYQQALGQGPQFIFQYYEEEERQRGNFPDRFSGHQFPNYSSELNVNALLLGDSALYLCASSLSNTFYGYTFGSGTRLTVV.

The chain links TRBV28 to TRBJ2-1, with D tentatively TRBD2 (6 bases). Per germline, CDR1 MDHEN and CDR2 SYDVKM. The CDR3 runs 19 residues. V dropped 5 bases and J dropped 2 bases, with 25 bases sitting between them. CDR3 amino acids: CASSTSPPLGSGTYNEQFF. The CDR3, as DNA: TGTGCCAGCAGTACCTCACCCCCCCTCGGGAGCGGAACCTACAATGAGCAGTTCTTC. Supplemented by reference TRBV28 and TRBJ2-1, the full variable domain reads DVKVTQSSRYLVKRTGEKVFLECVQDMDHENMFWYRQDPGLGLRLIYFSYDVKMKEKGDIPEGYSVSREKKERFSLILESASTNQTSMYLCASSTSPPLGSGTYNEQFFGPGTRLTVL.

This clone was picked up one time. This chain connects TRBV18 to TRBJ1-1; a weak D match, TRBD1 (5 bases). CDR1 and CDR2 from the germline V gene are KGHSH and LQKENI. Trimming cost V 3 bases and J 8 bases, with 13 bases left between them. The CDR3 sequence is 13 residues long. As DNA, the CDR3 is TGTGCCAGCTCACCTCTAACCGGGACGGAAGCTTTCTTT. It translates to CASSPLTGTEAFF.